The following is a T cell receptor (beta chain) sequence with its context. Antigen: not known. Germline values: CDR1 SNHLY, CDR2 FYNNEI. The CDR3 covers 16 residues. V shed 4 bases and J 4 bases; nucleotides not matched to a gene: 6. The sample belongs to a study of T cell responses to AZD1222 COVID-19 vaccine. TCRdb keeps only in-frame clones here, not all; method: immunoSEQ multiplex PCR. Counted here are some 150,000 clones, about 87% occurring once; the ten biggest clones make up over 8%. Study conclusions and caveats: Spike-specific TCR breadth rose after two AZD1222 doses, and depth rose as well. In the spike-specific TCR repertoire, nearly half reportedly target unmutated variant regions.

The sequences come from peripheral blood, collected 28 days after the second AZD1222 dose. This sequence joins TRBV2 and TRBJ2-2, with 10 nucleotides matching TRBD1. The clonotype originates from an adult who received the AZD1222 COVID-19 vaccine. DNA for the CDR3: TGTGCCAGCAGTGCCCGGACAGGGGGAAGCACCGGGGAGCTGTTTTTT. Encoded protein: CASSARTGGSTGELFF.